The present TCR beta chain was sequenced within a study of cytomegalovirus exposure and HLA in healthy donors. Findings and limits, study-wide: One later analysis reportedly identified an Asian-associated ancestry cluster that showed fewer N-insertions than the approximately 670-donor mean. With further analysis later on, most CMV-associated TCR beta chains appeared HLA-restricted. Sequencing had likely introduced a cluster of highly shared sequence variants as an artifact.

The PCR made use of 60 Vbeta and 13 Jbeta primers. Using immunoSEQ multiplex PCR, the repertoire was profiled, and TCRdb retains in-frame clones only, with some absent. The table shows roughly 120,000 clones, with approximately 80% occurring only once. This CDR3 is built from 15 residues. A word on this clone: What it binds is unknown.

The receptor was isolated from a man aged 50 to 59 in good health and CMV-seronegative. Sequenced: PBMCs. The gene calls are TRBV21-1 and TRBJ1-1; the DNA was not used to check the table's D call, TRBD1. TRBV21-1 is given as a pseudogene. The CDR3 spells CASSNGGQENTEAFF. The CDR3 DNA follows: TGTGCCAGCAGCAACGGGGGACAGGAGAACACTGAAGCTTTCTTT.